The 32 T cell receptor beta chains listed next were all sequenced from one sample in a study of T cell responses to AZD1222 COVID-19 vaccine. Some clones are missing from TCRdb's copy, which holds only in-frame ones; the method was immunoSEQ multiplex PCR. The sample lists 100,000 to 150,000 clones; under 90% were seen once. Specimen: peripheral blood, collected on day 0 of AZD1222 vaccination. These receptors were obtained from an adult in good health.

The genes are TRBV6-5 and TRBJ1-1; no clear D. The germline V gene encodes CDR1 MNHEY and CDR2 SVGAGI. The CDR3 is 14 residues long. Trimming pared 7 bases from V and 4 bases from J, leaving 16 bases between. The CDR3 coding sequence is TGTGCCAGCAAAAGGGATACTGAGGGCACTGAAGCTTTCTTT. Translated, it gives CASKRDTEGTEAFF.

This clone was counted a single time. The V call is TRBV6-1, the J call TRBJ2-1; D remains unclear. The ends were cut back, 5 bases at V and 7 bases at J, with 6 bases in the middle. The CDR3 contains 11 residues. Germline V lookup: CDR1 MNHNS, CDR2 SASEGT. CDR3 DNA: TGTGCCAGCAGTTATTTGAATGAGCAGTTCTTC. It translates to CASSYLNEQFF.

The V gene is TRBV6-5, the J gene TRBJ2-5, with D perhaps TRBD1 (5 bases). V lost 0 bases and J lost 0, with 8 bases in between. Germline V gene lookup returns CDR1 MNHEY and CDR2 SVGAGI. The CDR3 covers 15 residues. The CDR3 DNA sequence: TGTGCCAGCAGTTACTCGAGACAGAACCAAGAGACCCAGTACTTC. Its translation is CASSYSRQNQETQYF.

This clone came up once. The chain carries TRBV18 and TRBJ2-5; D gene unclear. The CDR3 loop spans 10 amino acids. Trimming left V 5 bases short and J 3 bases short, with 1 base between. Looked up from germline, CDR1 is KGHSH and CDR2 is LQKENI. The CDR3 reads CASSEETQYF. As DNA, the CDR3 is TGTGCCAGCTCAGAAGAGACCCAGTACTTC. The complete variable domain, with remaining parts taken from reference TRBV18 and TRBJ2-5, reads NAGVMQNPRHLVRRRGQEARLRCSPMKGHSHVYWYRQLPEEGLKFMVYLQKENIIDESGMPKERFSAEFPKEGPSILRIQQVVRGDSAAYFCASSEETQYFGPGTRLLVL.

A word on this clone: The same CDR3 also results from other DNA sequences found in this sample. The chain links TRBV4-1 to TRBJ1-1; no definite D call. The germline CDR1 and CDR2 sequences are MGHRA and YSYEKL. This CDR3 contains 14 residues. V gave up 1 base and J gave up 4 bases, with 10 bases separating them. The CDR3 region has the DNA TGCGCCAGCAGCCAAGGTGGTGGAGGCACTGAAGCTTTCTTT. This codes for CASSQGGGGTEAFF.

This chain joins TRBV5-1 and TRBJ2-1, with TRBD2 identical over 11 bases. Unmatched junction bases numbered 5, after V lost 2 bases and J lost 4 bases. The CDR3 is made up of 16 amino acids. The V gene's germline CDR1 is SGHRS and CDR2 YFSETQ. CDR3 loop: CASSFSSGGNYNEQFF. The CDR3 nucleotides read TGCGCCAGCAGCTTTTCTAGCGGGGGGAATTACAATGAGCAGTTCTTC. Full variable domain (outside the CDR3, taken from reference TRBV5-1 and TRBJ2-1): KAGVTQTPRYLIKTRGQQVTLSCSPISGHRSVSWYQQTPGQGLQFLFEYFSETQRNKGNFPGRFSGRQFSNSRSEMNVSTLELGDSALYLCASSFSSGGNYNEQFFGPGTRLTVL.

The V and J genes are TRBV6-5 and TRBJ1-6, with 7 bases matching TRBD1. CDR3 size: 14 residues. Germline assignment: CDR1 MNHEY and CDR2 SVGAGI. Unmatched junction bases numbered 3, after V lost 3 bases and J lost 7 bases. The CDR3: CASSYSGGNSPLHF. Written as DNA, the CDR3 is TGTGCCAGCAGTTATTCAGGGGGGAATTCACCCCTCCACTTT.

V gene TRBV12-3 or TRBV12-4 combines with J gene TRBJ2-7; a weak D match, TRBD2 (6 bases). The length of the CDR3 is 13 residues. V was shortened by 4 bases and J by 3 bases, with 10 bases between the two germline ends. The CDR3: CASSWDGSYEQYF. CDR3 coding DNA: TGTGCCAGCAGTTGGGACGGGAGCTACGAGCAGTACTTC.

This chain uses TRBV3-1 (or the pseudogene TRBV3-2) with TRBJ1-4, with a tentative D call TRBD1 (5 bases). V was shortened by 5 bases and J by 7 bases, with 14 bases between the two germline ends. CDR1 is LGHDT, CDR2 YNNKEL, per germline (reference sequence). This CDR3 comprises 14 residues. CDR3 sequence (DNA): TGTGCCAGCAGCTCGGGGCGCGGGGGTGAAAAACTGTTTTTT. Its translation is CASSSGRGGEKLFF.

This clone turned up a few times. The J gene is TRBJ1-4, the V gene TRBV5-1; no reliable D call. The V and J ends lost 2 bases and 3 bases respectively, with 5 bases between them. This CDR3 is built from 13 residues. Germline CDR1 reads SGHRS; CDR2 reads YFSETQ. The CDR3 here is CASSFGANEKLFF. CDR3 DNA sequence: TGCGCCAGCAGCTTTGGAGCTAATGAAAAACTGTTTTTT.

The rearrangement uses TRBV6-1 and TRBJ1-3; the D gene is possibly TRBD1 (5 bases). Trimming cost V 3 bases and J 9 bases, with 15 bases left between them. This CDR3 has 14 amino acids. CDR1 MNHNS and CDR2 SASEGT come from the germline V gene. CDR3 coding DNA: TGTGCCAGCAGTGATTCCCTTGGGGCCACCACCATATATTTT. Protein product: CASSDSLGATTIYF.

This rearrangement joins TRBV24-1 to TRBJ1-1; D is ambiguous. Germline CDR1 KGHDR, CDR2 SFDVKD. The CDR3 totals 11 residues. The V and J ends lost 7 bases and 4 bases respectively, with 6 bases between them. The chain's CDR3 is CATSLGTEAFF. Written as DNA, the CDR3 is TGTGCCACCAGCCTTGGCACTGAAGCTTTCTTT.

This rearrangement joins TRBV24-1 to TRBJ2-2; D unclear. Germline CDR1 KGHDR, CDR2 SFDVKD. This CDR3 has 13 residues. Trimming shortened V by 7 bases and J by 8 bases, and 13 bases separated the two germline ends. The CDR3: CATRSWGSGELFF. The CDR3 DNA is TGTGCCACCAGGAGCTGGGGTTCGGGGGAGCTGTTTTTT.

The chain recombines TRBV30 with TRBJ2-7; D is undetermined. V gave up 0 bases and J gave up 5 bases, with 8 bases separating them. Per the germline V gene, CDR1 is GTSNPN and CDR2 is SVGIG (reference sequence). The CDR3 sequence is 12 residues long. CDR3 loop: CAWSVGGDEQYF. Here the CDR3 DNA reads TGTGCCTGGAGTGTAGGCGGAGACGAGCAGTACTTC.

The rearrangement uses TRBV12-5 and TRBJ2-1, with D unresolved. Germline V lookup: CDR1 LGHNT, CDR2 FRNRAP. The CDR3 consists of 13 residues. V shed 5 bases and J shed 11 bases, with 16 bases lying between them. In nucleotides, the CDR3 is TGTGCTAGTGGTCTAGACTCTTCAATGAAGCAGTTCTTC. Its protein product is CASGLDSSMKQFF.

For the CDR3, the DNA is TGTGCCAGCAGCCAAGTTCCGATTTCTGAGCAGTTCTTC. Amino acids: CASSQVPISEQFF. This chain joins TRBV3-1 (or the pseudogene TRBV3-2) and TRBJ2-1; D call uncertain. The CDR3 is 13 residues long. V shed 1 base and J shed 9 bases, with 10 bases lying between them. The V gene's germline CDR1 is LGHDT and CDR2 YNNKEL (reference sequence).

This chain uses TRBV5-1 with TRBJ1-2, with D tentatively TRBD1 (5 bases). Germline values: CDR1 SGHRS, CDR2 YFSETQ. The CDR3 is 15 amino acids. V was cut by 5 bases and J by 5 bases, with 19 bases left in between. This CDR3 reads CASSLSGTPAYGYTF. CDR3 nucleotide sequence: TGCGCCAGCAGTTTGTCCGGGACGCCGGCGTATGGCTACACCTTC.

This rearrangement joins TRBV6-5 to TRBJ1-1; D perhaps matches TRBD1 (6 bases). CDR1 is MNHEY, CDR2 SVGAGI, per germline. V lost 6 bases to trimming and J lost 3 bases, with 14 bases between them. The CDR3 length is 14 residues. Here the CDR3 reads CASRQQGIYTEAFF. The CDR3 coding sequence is TGTGCCAGCAGACAACAGGGTATTTACACTGAAGCTTTCTTT.

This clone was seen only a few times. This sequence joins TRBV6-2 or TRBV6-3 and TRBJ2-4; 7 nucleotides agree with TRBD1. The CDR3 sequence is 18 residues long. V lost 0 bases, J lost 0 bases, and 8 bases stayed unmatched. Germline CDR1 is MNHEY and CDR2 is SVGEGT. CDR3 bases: TGTGCCAGCAGTTACTCTCCGACAGGGTCCCTAGCCAAAAACATTCAGTACTTC. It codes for CASSYSPTGSLAKNIQYF.

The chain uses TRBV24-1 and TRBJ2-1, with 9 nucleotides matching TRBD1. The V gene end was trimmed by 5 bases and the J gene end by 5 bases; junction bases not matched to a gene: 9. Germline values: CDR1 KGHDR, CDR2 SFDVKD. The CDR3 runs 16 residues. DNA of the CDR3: TGTGCCACCAGTGCCCCGGGACAGGGTGGTCACAATGAGCAGTTCTTC. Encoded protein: CATSAPGQGGHNEQFF.

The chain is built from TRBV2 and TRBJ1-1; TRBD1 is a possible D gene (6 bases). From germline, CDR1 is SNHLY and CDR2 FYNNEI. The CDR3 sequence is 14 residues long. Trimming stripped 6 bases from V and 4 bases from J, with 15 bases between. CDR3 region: CASSQLGGATEAFF. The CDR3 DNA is TGTGCCAGCAGCCAACTCGGGGGGGCCACTGAAGCTTTCTTT.

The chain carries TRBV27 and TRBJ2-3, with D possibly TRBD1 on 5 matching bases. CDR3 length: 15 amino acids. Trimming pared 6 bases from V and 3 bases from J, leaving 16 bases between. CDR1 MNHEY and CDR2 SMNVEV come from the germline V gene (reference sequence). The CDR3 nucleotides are TGTGCCAGCAGCCCAGACAGAGATGAGACAGATACGCAGTATTTT. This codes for CASSPDRDETDTQYF.

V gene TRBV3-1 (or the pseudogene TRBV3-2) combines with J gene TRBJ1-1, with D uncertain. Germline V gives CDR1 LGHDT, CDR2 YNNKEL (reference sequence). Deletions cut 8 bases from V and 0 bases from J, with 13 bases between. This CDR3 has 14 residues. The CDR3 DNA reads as TGTGCCAGCCAGGCCTCGGCGGTGAACACTGAAGCTTTCTTT. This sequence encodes CASQASAVNTEAFF.

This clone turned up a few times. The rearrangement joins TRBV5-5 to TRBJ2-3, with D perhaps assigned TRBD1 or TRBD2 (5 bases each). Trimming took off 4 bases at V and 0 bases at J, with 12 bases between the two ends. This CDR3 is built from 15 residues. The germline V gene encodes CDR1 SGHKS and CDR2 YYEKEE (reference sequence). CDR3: CASSLHRDSTDTQYF. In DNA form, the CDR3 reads TGTGCCAGCAGCCTCCACCGGGACAGCACAGATACGCAGTATTTT.

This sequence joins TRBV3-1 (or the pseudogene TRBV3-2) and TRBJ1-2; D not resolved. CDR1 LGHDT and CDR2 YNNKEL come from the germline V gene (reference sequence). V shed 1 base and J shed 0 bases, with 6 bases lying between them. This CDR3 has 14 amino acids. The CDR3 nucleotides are TGTGCCAGCAGCCAAGGATCTACTAACTATGGCTACACCTTC. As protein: CASSQGSTNYGYTF.

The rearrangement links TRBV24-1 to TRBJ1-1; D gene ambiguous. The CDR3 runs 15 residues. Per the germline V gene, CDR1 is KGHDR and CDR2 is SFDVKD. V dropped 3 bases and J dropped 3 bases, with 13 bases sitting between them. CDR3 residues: CATSDHFRADTEAFF. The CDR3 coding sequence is TGTGCCACCAGTGATCATTTTCGGGCTGACACTGAAGCTTTCTTT.

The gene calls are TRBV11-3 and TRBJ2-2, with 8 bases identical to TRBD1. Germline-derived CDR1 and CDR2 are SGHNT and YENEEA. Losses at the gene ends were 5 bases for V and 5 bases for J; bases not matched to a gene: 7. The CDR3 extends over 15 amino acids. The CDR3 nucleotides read TGTGCCAGCAGCGGAATGACAGGGGTTACCGGGGAGCTGTTTTTT. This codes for CASSGMTGVTGELFF. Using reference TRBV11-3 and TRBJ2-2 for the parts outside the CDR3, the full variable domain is EAGVVQSPRYKIIEKKQPVAFWCNPISGHNTLYWYLQNLGQGPELLIRYENEEAVDDSQLPKDRFSAERLKGVDSTLKIQPAELGDSAVYLCASSGMTGVTGELFFGEGSRLTVL.

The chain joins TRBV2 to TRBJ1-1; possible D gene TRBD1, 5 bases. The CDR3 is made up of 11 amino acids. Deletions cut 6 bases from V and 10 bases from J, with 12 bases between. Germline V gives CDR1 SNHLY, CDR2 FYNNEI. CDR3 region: CASRAGGRAFF. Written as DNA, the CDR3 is TGTGCCAGCAGGGCGGGGGGTCGAGCTTTCTTT.

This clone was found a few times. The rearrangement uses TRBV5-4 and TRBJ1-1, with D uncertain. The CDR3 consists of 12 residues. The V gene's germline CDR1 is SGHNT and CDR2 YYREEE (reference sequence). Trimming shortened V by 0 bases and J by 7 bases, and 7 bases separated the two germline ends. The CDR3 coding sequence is TGTGCCAGCAGCTTGGCCCCCCATGAAGCTTTCTTT. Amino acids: CASSLAPHEAFF.

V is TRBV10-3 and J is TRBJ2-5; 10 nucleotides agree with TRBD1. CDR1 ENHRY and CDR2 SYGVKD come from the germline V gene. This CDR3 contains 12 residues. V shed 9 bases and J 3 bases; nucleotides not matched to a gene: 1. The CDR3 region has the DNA TGTGCCATAGGGACAGGGGAAGAGACCCAGTACTTC. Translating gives CAIGTGEETQYF.

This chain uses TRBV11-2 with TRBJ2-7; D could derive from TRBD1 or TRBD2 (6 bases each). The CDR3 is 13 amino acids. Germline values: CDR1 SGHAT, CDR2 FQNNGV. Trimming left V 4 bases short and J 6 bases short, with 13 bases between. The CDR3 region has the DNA TGTGCCAGCAGCTCCGGAGGGGGATTCGAGCAGTACTTC. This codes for CASSSGGGFEQYF.

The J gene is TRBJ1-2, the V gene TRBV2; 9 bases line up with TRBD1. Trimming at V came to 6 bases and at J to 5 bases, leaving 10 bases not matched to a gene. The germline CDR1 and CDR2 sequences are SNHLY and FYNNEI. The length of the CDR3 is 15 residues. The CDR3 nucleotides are TGTGCCAGCAGCGCACAGGGGGCGCGAGGTTATGGCTACACCTTC. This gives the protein CASSAQGARGYGYTF.